The entry that follows covers one T cell receptor beta chain sequence. Its cognate antigen has yet to be identified. Base qualities are not at hand, and no much larger clone is one base apart. From cysteine to phenylalanine, the CDR3 is 11 amino acids long. Just the 33-base CDR3 DNA is kept, in frame starting at base 1. Deletion took 4 bases off V and 6 bases off J, with a span of 7 bases between the germline ends. The CDR1 and CDR2 encoded by the germline V gene are MNHEY and SVGEGT. Library method: RT-PCR. The sequencer was an Illumina HiSeq 2500. TCRdb itself trimmed the public reads at Q25 with fastp, ran MiXCR and retained productive beta chains. All rows with the same CDR3 protein become a single entry with the most common DNA and genes. This sample has hundreds of thousands of distinct CDR3 sequences in its table, and about 11% of those were observed once. The ten largest clones take up 8% to 13% of the sample.

The data were obtained in a study of response to subunit inactivated influenza vaccine (dated by TCRdb to the late 2010s). Regarding the study in general: To follow how T cells responded to a trivalent subunit inactivated influenza vaccine, the researchers relied on deep quantitative profiling of the T cell receptor repertoire. Here is what the overall study found, with its caveats: The authors suggested that each seasonal influenza vaccination may recruit only a limited number of new T cells.

The same sample was also studied in work on T cells expressing NK-cell markers. As noted in the second study: The TCR beta cDNA libraries were made using 5'RACE template switching, a step that added both a universal primer site and unique molecular identifiers. About eight donors provided sorted CD3+CD56+NKG2C+, CD3+CD56+NKG2C- and CD3+CD56-NKG2C+ T-cell subsets, whose TCR beta-chain repertoires were profiled. Of the eight sequenced donors, seven were found to be HCMV-seropositive and one was found to be HCMV-seronegative. In several experiments an anti-gammadeltaTCR antibody was added to restrict sorting to alphabetaTCR-expressing T cells. For five or six donors, the dominant CD3+CD56+NKG2C+ clonotypes were among the top 10 CD8+ clonotypes and accounted for about 1.0-7.0% of CD8+ T cells. Those dominant clonotypes were again the most abundant among CD3+CD56-NKG2C+ cells in a few donors, at about 25-60.1%. It remained unclear whether the expanded NKG2C-expressing T cell clones were specific for HCMV antigens. All eight donors whose samples were sequenced were randomly selected healthy volunteers, three of them men and five women. A commercial ELISA kit detecting HCMV-specific IgG in serum was used to determine HCMV serostatus. Ficoll density gradient centrifugation was used to isolate peripheral blood mononuclear cells from blood. For about 6 donors, unsorted PBMC were also used to sequence bulk peripheral blood T-cell repertoires. Priming for cDNA synthesis came from the TCR beta constant segment, and two successive PCR amplification steps followed. The libraries were sequenced on Illumina HiSeq 2000/2500, MiSeq or NextSeq, producing 2 x 150 bp reads. MIGEC was used to demultiplex reads and group reads by UMI, and MiTCR was used to assemble and quantify clonotypes. Only TCR cDNA sequences supported by at least two reads were kept to exclude erroneous sequences. The tcR package was used for downstream repertoire analysis, and clonotypes were matched between fractions using CDR3 nucleotide sequence together with V segment. VDJmatch was used to annotate antigen specificity against VDJdb, with one amino acid substitution in CDR3 allowed.

The receptor was isolated from a man in his fifties or sixties who received an inactivated influenza vaccine. Donor details come from another sample of the same person, matched by shared clones. Specimen: PBMCs from blood, collected on the day of vaccination. The chain employs TRBV6-2 or TRBV6-3 and TRBJ2-7; the D gene remains uncertain. The nucleotide sequence reads TGTGCCAGCAGTTGGAAAATCGAGCAGTACTTC. Its protein is CASSWKIEQYF.